This T cell receptor beta chain was identified during a study of blood T cell repertoires in COVID-19. Assay: immunoSEQ multiplex PCR; the TCRdb copy retains only in-frame clones and omits some. The sample consists of 150,000 or so clones, roughly 88% of them appearing once. Trimming removed 6 bases from V and 6 bases from J, with 15 bases in between. This CDR3 comprises 15 residues. Germline lookup yields CDR1 MNHEY and CDR2 SMNVEV (reference sequence). Sequenced: PBMCs or T cells enriched from blood (not recorded which). The chain links TRBV27 to TRBJ1-6; possible D gene TRBD1, 6 bases. This TCR derives from a man in his 70s who had been exposed to COVID-19. CDR3 residues: CASRQGQRINSPLHF. The CDR3 region has the DNA TGTGCCAGCAGACAAGGACAGAGGATTAATTCACCCCTCCACTTT.